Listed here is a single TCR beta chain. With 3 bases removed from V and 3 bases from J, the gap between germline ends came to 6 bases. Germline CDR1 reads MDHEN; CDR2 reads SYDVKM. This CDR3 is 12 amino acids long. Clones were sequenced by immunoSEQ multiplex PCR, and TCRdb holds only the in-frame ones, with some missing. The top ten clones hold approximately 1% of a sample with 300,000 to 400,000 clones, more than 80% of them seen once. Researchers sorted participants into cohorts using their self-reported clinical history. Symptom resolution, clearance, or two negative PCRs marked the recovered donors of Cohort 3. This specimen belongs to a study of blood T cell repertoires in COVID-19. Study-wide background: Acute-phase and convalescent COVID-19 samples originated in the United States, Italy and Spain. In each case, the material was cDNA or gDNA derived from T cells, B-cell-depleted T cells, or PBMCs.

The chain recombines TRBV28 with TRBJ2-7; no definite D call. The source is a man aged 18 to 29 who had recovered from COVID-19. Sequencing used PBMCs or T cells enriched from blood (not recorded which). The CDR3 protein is CASSFLLYEQYF. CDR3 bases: TGTGCCAGCAGTTTTTTACTCTACGAGCAGTACTTC.